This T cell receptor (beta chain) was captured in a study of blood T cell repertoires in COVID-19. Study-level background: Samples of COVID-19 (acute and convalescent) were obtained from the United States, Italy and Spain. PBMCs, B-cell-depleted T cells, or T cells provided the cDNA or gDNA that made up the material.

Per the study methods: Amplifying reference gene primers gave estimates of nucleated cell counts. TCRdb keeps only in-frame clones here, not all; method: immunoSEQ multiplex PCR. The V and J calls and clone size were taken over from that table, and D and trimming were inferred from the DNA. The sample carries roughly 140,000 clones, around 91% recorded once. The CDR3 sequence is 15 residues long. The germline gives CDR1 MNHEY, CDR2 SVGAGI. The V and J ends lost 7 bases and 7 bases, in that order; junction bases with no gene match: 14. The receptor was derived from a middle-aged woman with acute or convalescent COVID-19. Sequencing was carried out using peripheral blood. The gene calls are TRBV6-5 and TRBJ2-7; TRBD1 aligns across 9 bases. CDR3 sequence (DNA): TGTGCCAGCAATACCGGGACAGGGCCTCCTAGAGAGCAGTACTTC. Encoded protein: CASNTGTGPPREQYF.